This T cell receptor (beta chain) was obtained from a study of blood T cell repertoires in COVID-19. Trimming left V 0 bases short and J 3 bases short, with 11 bases between. Germline V gene lookup returns CDR1 SEHNR and CDR2 FQNEAQ (reference sequence). The CDR3 is 15 amino acids. TCRdb keeps only in-frame clones here, not all; method: immunoSEQ multiplex PCR. The sample shows about 120,000 clones, 75% to 90% of them seen only once. Sample: peripheral blood. The TCR originated in a woman aged 55-70 years with COVID-19, enrolled during active disease. The V gene is TRBV7-9, the J gene TRBJ1-1, with D tentatively TRBD1 (6 bases). This CDR3 reads CASSLAGGLDTEAFF. The CDR3 DNA is TGTGCCAGCAGCTTAGCGGGGGGGCTCGACACTGAAGCTTTCTTT.